Below, 13 T cell receptor beta chains from the same sample are listed, as sequenced in a study of CD8 T cells in Susac syndrome. Reverse transcription of roughly 0.45 to 1 ug RNA was performed with random hexamers. Each CDR3 protein gets one entry after TCRdb re-called the immunoSEQ multiplex PCR reads with MiXCR. The sample consists of about 250,000 distinct CDR3 sequences, 80% to 95% of them appearing once. Sequences were obtained from CD4+ T cells from PBMCs. These TCRs come from a human donor with multiple sclerosis.

The V call is TRBV29-1, the J call TRBJ1-2; 9 bases match TRBD1. V trimming: 6 bases; J trimming: 8 bases; junction bases outside the gene matches: 10. The CDR3 length is 13 residues. Germline CDR1 reads SQVTM; CDR2 reads ANQGSEA. The CDR3 loop is CSVGTGKTEGYTF. In DNA form, the CDR3 reads TGCAGCGTAGGGACAGGGAAAACGGAAGGCTACACCTTC.

V gene TRBV30 combines with J gene TRBJ1-1; D gene uncertain. The CDR3 is made up of 14 amino acids. V lost 3 bases, J lost 1 base, and 12 bases lay in between. Germline CDR1 is GTSNPN and CDR2 is SVGIG (reference sequence). This CDR3 is CAWRKRLWNTEAFF. CDR3 coding DNA: TGTGCCTGGAGGAAGAGACTCTGGAACACTGAAGCTTTCTTT.

The chain carries TRBV3-1 and TRBJ1-2; D is unclear. The germline gives CDR1 LGHDT, CDR2 YNNKEL (reference sequence). The CDR3 covers 17 residues. V dropped 1 base and J dropped 8 bases, with 23 bases sitting between them. The CDR3 here is CASSQGTSVSYPKGYTF. DNA for the CDR3: TGTGCCAGCAGCCAAGGGACGTCCGTGAGCTATCCTAAAGGCTACACCTTC.

V is TRBV24-1 and J is TRBJ2-6, with 12 bases identical to TRBD1. Germline V gene lookup returns CDR1 KGHDR and CDR2 SFDVKD. The CDR3 is made up of 18 amino acids. V lost 8 bases to trimming and J lost 5 bases; unmatched junction nucleotides: 12. The CDR3 DNA sequence: TGTGCCACCACCTGGTGTGGGGACAGGGGGCGGAGGGCCAACGTCCTGACTTTC. Translated, it gives CATTWCGDRGRRANVLTF.

The chain joins TRBV20-1 to TRBJ1-4, with TRBD1 matching 8 bases. V shed 5 bases and J 3 bases; nucleotides not matched to a gene: 2. Germline V gives CDR1 DFQATT, CDR2 SNEGSKA (reference sequence). The CDR3 is 13 amino acids. CDR3 sequence (DNA): TGCAGTGCTCAACAGGGGGCTAATGAAAAACTGTTTTTT. Its protein product is CSAQQGANEKLFF.

V usage is TRBV5-1 and J usage is TRBJ1-1; D gene uncertain. The V and J ends lost 5 bases and 1 base respectively, with 12 bases between them. The CDR3 spans 14 residues. The germline gives CDR1 SGHRS, CDR2 YFSETQ. CDR3 sequence reads: CASSSGPRNTEAFF. In DNA, the CDR3 is TGCGCCAGCAGTAGCGGCCCACGGAACACTGAAGCTTTCTTT.

The V and J genes are TRBV24-1 and TRBJ2-7; D uncertain. The V end was cut by 8 bases, the J end by 6 bases, with 10 bases between. The CDR3 covers 11 residues. Germline V lookup: CDR1 KGHDR, CDR2 SFDVKD. In DNA form, the CDR3 reads TGTGCCACCAACTACGCAGGCGAGCAGTACGTC. Translation: CATNYAGEQYV.

The table lists this clonotype with a count of one. CDR3 in DNA: TGCGCCAGCAGCCAAGGACAGGTAGAGACCCAGTACTTC. Residues: CASSQGQVETQYF. V is TRBV4-1 and J is TRBJ2-5; TRBD1 might be the D (6 bases). Trimming left V 1 base short and J 4 bases short, with 7 bases between. Germline CDR1 MGHRA, CDR2 YSYEKL. The CDR3 contains 13 residues.

This clonotype was found once. This rearrangement joins TRBV29-1 to TRBJ2-6, with D perhaps being TRBD1 or TRBD2 (5 bases each). The CDR3 totals 16 residues. V was clipped by 4 bases and J by 1 base, with 14 bases between them. The germline gives CDR1 SQVTM, CDR2 ANQGSEA. In DNA form, the CDR3 reads TGCAGCGTTGGAGGGGCAGTTAGGTCTGGGGCCAACGTCCTGACTTTC. Protein product: CSVGGAVRSGANVLTF.

The CDR3 loop reads CASSSRQGGEQRETQYF. The CDR3 DNA is TGTGCCAGCAGTTCCCGACAGGGCGGGGAGCAGAGAGAGACCCAGTACTTC. The genes are TRBV28 and TRBJ2-5; maybe TRBD1 (7 bases). The CDR3 contains 17 residues. V was clipped by 4 bases and J by 4 bases, with 22 bases between them. Germline V gene sequence: CDR1 MDHEN, CDR2 SYDVKM.

Concerning this clonotype: The conserved final phenylalanine or tryptophan is absent from the CDR3, which likely points to a read error. The chain employs TRBV27 and TRBJ2-1; possibly TRBD1 for D (6 bases). V gave up 8 bases and J gave up 0 bases, with 17 bases separating them. There are 16 residues in the CDR3. Germline V gene data show CDR1 as MNHEY and CDR2 as SMNVEV (reference sequence). The CDR3 loop reads CASRHGTPISYNEQFL. The CDR3 region has the DNA TGTGCCAGCCGCCATGGGACACCGATCTCCTACAATGAGCAGTTCTTG.

DNA for the CDR3: TGCAGCGCAATGGATGACCCTAATCAGCCCCAGCATTTT. Protein: CSAMDDPNQPQHF. The chain combines TRBV29-1 with TRBJ1-5, with no clear D. Trimming removed 7 bases at V and 4 bases at J, with 14 bases between. This CDR3 spans 13 amino acids. Germline values: CDR1 SQVTM, CDR2 ANQGSEA.

V is TRBV29-1 and J is TRBJ2-7; 13 bases align to TRBD2. Per the germline V gene, CDR1 is SQVTM and CDR2 is ANQGSEA. The junction had 7 bases not matched to a gene; V was cut back by 5 bases and J by 6 bases. This CDR3 spans 14 amino acids. CDR3 amino acids: CSVRTSGGGSEQYF. The CDR3 DNA reads as TGCAGCGTTCGCACTAGCGGGGGGGGGAGCGAGCAGTACTTC.